The sequence of this T cell receptor beta chain was determined in a study of CD8+CD57+ T cells in acquired aplastic anemia. About the research overall: DNA per sorted CD4+ or CD8+ sample ranged roughly 0.19 to 30 ug, averaging 3.2 ug. Study observations and caveats: About 28 sequences, all CD8+ CDR3, were shared between patients and controls.

Germline values: CDR1 SGHTA, CDR2 FQGTGA. The CDR3 consists of 13 residues. V was pared by 5 bases and J by 7 bases, with 12 bases between. Points on this clonotype: No antigen is known for it.

Profiles of TCR beta VDJ and CDR3 were generated from a genomic DNA template. Each CDR3 protein is one row after TCRdb ran MiXCR on the reads. The data contain about 180,000 distinct CDR3 sequences, 40% to 50% of them singletons. This chain connects TRBV7-3 to TRBJ1-5, with D maybe TRBD1 (6 bases). The receptor was isolated from a human donor in good health. What was sequenced was sorted CD4+, CD8+, or CD8+CD57+ T cells (not recorded which) from PBMCs. In nucleotides, the CDR3 is TGTGCCAGCAGCCCGACGGGGGGCCAGCCCCAGCATTTT. This translates into CASSPTGGQPQHF.